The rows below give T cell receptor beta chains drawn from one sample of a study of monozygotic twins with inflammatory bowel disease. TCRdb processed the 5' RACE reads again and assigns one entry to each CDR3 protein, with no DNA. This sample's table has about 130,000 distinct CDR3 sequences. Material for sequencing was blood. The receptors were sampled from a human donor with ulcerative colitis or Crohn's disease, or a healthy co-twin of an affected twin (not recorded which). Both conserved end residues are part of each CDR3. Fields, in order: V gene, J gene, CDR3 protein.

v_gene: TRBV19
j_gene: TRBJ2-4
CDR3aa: CASSMTGAIQYF

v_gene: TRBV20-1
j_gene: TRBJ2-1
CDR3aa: CSARRLAGVDEQFF

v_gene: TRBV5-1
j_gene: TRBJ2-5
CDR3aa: CASSLRLAGGPVLEETQYF

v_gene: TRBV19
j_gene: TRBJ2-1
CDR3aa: CASSISGPGQVIFYNEQFF

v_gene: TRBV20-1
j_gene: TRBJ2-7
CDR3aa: CSARNRYEQYF

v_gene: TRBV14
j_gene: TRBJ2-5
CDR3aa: CASSQVGAQETQYF

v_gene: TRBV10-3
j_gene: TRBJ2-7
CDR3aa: CAISGRDRSYEQYF

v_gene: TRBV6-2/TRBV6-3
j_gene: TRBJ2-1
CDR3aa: CASSYGIYNEQFF

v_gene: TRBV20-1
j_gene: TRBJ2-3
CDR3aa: CSARARTNTHTDTQYF

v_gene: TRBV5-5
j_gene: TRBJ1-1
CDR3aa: CASSPSGQDGTEAFF

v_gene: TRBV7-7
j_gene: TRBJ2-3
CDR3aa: CASSASGSLDTQYF

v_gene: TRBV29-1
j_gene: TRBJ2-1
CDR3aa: CSGRAGVSYNEQFF

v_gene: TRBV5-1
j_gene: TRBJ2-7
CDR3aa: CASSKRTGKGYEQYF

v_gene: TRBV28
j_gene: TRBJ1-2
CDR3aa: CASSSYGYGYTF